This T cell receptor beta chain was profiled in a study of cytomegalovirus exposure and HLA in healthy donors (dated by TCRdb to about 2017). Looking at the study overall: An earlier analysis of a few hundred of the donors reported 276 Gb of sequence data and 100 million to 120 million unique TCR beta sequences obtained from roughly 170 million T cells. Both class I and class II loci were covered by HLA typing, at four-digit resolution. Among the roughly 430 genotyped donors, under 90% belonged to the genetic ancestry cluster associated with self-reported Caucasian donors. The study aimed to test whether cataloging public T cell receptors could reveal signatures of past pathogen exposure. An earlier analysis of some 600 of the donors applied high-throughput TCR beta sequencing to assess whether each TCR beta V gene segment acted as functional or pseudogenic. All discovery cohort repertoires had been generated using a single sequencing platform. The number of typed donors differed by locus: about 620-630 for A, B, C, DRB1 and DQB1; some 500 for DQA1; some 610 for DPA1; and about 470 for DPB1. To predict cytomegalovirus infection status, the study brought together high-throughput TCR immunosequencing, statistical association of individual TCRs with disease status, and machine learning. A later analysis re-examined previously published TCR beta repertoires from about 700 donors and added high-resolution HLA genotyping to investigate patterns of TCR occurrence. Rather than using new phenotypic data, the later analysis identified candidate immune exposures from TCR beta sequences and from how often those sequences occurred across donors. In a later genetic analysis, genome-wide SNP genotypes for about 60% of the 666 donors were used, and that subset was treated as a discovery cohort. About 300 gigabases of sequencing data and approximately 85 million unique TCR sequences were included in an early release covering roughly 600 HLA-typed donors. The study profiled the T cell repertoires of hundreds of subjects by immunosequencing and related them to cytomegalovirus serostatus. Donor age, sex, ethnicity and CMV serostatus were collected together with the repertoire data. A separate validation cohort of about 110 different subjects was used in addition to the approximately 700-subject first cohort. Across around 400 genotyped donors of the cohort, an average of about 200,000 unique TCR beta nucleotide sequences per donor were sequenced, and 15% to 20% of those sequences were non-productive. Several DR-DQ haplotypes were treated as single units for association and clustering because of strong linkage in the cohort.

The library relied on the immunoSEQ multiplex PCR assay. A mixture of 60 forward primers for TCR Vbeta segments and 13 reverse primers for TCR Jbeta segments was used in the multiplex PCR. The CDR3 region of rearranged TCR beta genes was amplified from genomic DNA by a multiplex PCR assay. On the Illumina HiSeq System, the amplified TCR beta libraries were sequenced as 87-base-pair reads. The authors' pipeline ran thus. Across the 500 to 700 repertoires, a later analysis counted 75 million to 90 million unique TCR beta chains, around 10 million of which were shared by at least two donors. A nearest-neighbor algorithm error-corrected the raw reads and collapsed the reads into unique sequences, merging closely related sequences to remove PCR and sequencing errors. CDR3 sequences were aligned to IMGT reference sequences to assign V, D and J gene segments. For a sequence to be retained, a match of at least six nucleotides to both a V gene segment and a J gene segment was required. A rearrangement was called productive if the CDR3 had no stop codons and remained in frame with V and J, and every other rearrangement was called non-productive. CDR3 was defined by IMGT convention, running from the second conserved V-encoded cysteine to the conserved J-encoded phenylalanine. Sequences without an unambiguous match to a single V gene segment were excluded from the earlier analysis of approximately 600 of the donors. In an earlier analysis of several hundred of the donors, a V segment was called functional when productive rearrangements were above 56.7%, and segregating when the standard deviation between donors exceeded 5%. A statistical classification framework was developed to diagnose cytomegalovirus status using the catalog of TCR beta chain sequences. In a later analysis, TCR nucleotide sequences were compared against IMGT/GENE-DB human TR gene sequences so that V and J genes could be assigned. The TCRdist pipeline was used in a later analysis to assign CDR3 sequences and most-parsimonious VDJ recombination scenarios. In a later analysis, each TCR beta chain was defined by its CDR3 amino acid sequence together with its V-gene family, and reads lacking a unique V-gene family were excluded. A later analysis removed roughly 590 highly shared, low-generation-probability nucleotide sequences to deal with suspected cross-contamination and a sequencing artifact. For each public chain, a later analysis derived a clonal expansion index from normalized ranks of inferred template counts within each repertoire. In a later analysis, generation probabilities were computed with a VDJ recombination model fitted to out-of-frame rearrangements, and the resulting probabilities were checked against IGoR. A later analysis scored TCR-TCR, TCR-HLA and TCR-CMV co-occurrence with hypergeometric tests, applying a repertoire-size bias correction to TCR pairs. A later analysis estimated false discovery rates by permuting HLA or CMV assignments 20 times. In a later analysis, co-occurring TCRs were grouped with DBSCAN, and TCRdist sequence similarity was added when clustering was performed within HLA-allele-positive subsets. Co-occurrence clustering excluded repertoires with fewer than 30,000 or more than 120,000 public chains, plus five with anomalous nucleotide sharing. The table comes from immuneACCESS by way of TCRdb, which keeps in-frame sequences with V and J called. Part of the clones is missing from these tables; in studies checked, under half for an unresolved V gene and the rest for unknown reasons. That table supplies the V and J calls and clone size; D and trimming were determined from the DNA. The sample yields 150,000 to 200,000 clones; about 80% were counted once. 2.2% of the sample is held by the ten biggest clonotypes.

The cohort consisted of 650 to 700 healthy bone marrow donors. All cohort members were sampled while nominally healthy, although unrecorded immune exposures were likely present. The donor tested CMV seropositive and was one of the 289 seropositive cohort members. Every donor gave a peripheral blood sample, and the peripheral blood mononuclear cells from that sample were used for TCR beta sequencing. Genomic DNA was extracted from the blood cell samples with the Qiagen DNeasy Blood Extraction Kit. This clone was seen only a few times. What antigen it recognizes has not been identified. Base quality data are lacking; no much larger clone is found one base away. What the authors observed across the whole study: Only TCR beta chains were sequenced in this cohort, and the absence of alpha or paired-chain data limited detectable features. The authors suggested that the approach could potentially be generalized to other disease states and immunological phenotypes. Most TCR sequences were seen in very few donors, while some public TCRs were found in many individuals. Three of the identified cytomegalovirus-associated TCR beta chains were confirmed in vitro to be specific for cytomegalovirus antigens. In an earlier analysis of several hundred of the donors, most TCR beta V segments were observed in productive rearrangements about 90% or about 30% of the time, broadly matching IMGT annotations. The earlier analysis of some 540 of the donors excluded fewer than 20 rarely observed V segments, including chromosome 9 orphons, because counts were too low. Immune exposure information for the cohort was limited to CMV serostatus. According to a later genetic analysis, donors in an Asian-associated ancestry cluster had fewer N-insertions in productive TCRs than the approximately 650-donor mean. A later genetic analysis associated a missense DCLRE1C variant with V-gene and J-gene trimming of TCR beta chains, and an independent cohort replicated the association. When HLA alleles, especially DR and DQ, strongly co-occurred, attributing TCR associations to individual alleles was difficult. In the study, 164 TCR beta chains were listed as associated with cytomegalovirus. A group of highly shared sequence variants was considered likely to be a technical artifact of the sequencing pipeline. Several of the top co-occurrence clusters appeared to be linked to parvovirus B19, influenza, CMV and Epstein-Barr virus, according to a later analysis. A later analysis found that HLA-associated TCR beta chains were more clonally expanded and had lower generation probabilities than equally common non-associated chains. The classifier was reported to diagnose cytomegalovirus status with high specificity and sensitivity in both the original cohort and the validation cohort. Sequencing depth was assumed to be roughly uniform across donors in the presence/absence analyses, though that assumption may not hold. A further reported finding was that TCR beta sequences accurately predicted the HLA-A and HLA-B alleles for most subjects in the first cohort. Specific HLA alleles were associated with 16,951 TCR beta sequences at a false discovery rate of 0.05 in a later analysis. Because HLA typing was missing for some donors at each locus, association tests included only the typed subset. In a later analysis, TCR association rates were found to vary across HLA loci, with the most associated TCRs seen for DRB1 alleles and the fewest for HLA-C alleles. In a later analysis, most CMV-associated TCR beta chains were found to appear HLA-restricted, with HLA associations seemingly driven largely by CMV exposure. Linkage disequilibrium might explain the correlated functional status among segregating V segments, but an unknown experimental factor could not be excluded.

This sequence originates from a man between 45 and 60 years old in good health and CMV-seropositive. What was sequenced was PBMCs.

The DNA sequence is TGTGCCAGTAGTATTTCGGGCAGGGGTTATACTGAAGCTTTCTTT. It translates as CASSISGRGYTEAFF. The chain employs TRBV19 and TRBJ1-1; the D segment could be TRBD1, given 6 matching bases. According to the germline V gene (reference sequence), CDR1 reads LNHDA and CDR2 reads SQIVND. Measured from the cysteine to the phenylalanine, the CDR3 is 15 residues long. Here the CDR3 DNA is all that survives: 45 bases in frame from base 1. Trimming at the junction amounts to 3 bases on V and 5 bases on J, and the germline ends lie 16 bases apart.